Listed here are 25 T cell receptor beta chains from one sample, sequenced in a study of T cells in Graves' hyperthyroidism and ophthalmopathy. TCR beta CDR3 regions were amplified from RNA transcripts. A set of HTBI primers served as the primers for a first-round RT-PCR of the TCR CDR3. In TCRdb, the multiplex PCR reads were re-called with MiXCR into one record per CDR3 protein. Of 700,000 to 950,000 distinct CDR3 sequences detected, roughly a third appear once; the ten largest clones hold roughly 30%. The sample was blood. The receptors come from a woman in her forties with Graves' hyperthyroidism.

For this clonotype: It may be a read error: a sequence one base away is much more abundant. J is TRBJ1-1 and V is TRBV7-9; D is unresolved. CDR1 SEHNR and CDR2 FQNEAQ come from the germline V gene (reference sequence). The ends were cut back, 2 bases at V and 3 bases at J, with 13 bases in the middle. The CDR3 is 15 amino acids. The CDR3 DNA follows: TGTGCCAGCAGCTTACCCGCCCCCGTGGACACTGAAGCTTTCTTT. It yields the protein CASSLPAPVDTEAFF.

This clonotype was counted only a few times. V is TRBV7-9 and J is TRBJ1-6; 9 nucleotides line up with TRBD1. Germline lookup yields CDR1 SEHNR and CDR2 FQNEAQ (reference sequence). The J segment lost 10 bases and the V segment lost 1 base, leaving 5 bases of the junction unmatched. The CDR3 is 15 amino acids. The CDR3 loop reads CASSLVRTGESPLHF. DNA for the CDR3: TGTGCCAGCAGCTTAGTTAGGACAGGGGAATCACCCCTCCACTTT.

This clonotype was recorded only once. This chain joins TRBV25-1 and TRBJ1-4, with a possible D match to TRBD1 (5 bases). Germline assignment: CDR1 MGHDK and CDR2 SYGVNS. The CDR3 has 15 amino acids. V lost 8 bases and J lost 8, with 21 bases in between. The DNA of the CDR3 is TGTGCCAGCGCCCCCAGCTTGGGGGGGAGAGAAAAACTGTTTTTT. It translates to CASAPSLGGREKLFF.

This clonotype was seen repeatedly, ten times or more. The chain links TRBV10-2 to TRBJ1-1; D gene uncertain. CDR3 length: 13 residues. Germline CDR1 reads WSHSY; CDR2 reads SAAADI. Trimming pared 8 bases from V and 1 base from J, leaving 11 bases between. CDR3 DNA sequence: TGCGCCAGCGGGCTACATGAGAACACTGAAGCTTTCTTT. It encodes CASGLHENTEAFF.

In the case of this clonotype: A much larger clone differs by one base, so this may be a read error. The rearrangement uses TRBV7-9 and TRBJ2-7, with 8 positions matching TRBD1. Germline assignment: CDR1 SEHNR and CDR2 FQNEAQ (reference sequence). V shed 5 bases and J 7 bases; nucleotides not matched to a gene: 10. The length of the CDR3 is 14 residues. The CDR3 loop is CASSQARTGKEQYF. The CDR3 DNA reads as TGTGCCAGCAGCCAAGCCCGGACAGGGAAAGAGCAGTACTTC.

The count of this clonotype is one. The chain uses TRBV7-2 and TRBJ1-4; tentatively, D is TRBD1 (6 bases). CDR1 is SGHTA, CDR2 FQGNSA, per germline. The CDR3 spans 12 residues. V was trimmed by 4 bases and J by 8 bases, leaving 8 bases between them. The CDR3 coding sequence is TGTGCCAGCAGCTCCGGGACAGAAAAACTGTTTTTT. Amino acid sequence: CASSSGTEKLFF.

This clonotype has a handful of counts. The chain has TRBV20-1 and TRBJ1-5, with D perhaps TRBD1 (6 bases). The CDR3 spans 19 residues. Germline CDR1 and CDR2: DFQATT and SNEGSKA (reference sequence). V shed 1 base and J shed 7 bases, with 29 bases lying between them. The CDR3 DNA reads TGCAGTGCTAGAGCAGGCAGCGGGGGCAGGGCGGCGTTCGAACAGCCCCAGCATTTT. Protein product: CSARAGSGGRAAFEQPQHF.

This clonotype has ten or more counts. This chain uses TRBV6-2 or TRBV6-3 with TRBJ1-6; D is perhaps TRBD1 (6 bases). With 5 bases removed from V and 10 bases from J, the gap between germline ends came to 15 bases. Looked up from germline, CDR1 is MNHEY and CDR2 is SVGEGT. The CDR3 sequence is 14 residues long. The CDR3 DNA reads TGTGCCAGCAGTGCCCCAGGGGATCGATCACCCCTCCACTTT. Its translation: CASSAPGDRSPLHF.

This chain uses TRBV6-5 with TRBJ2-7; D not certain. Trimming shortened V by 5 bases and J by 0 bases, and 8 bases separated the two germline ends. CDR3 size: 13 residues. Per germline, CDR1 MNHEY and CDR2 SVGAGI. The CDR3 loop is CASSALFSYEQYF. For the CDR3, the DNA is TGTGCCAGCAGTGCTCTCTTCTCCTACGAGCAGTACTTC.

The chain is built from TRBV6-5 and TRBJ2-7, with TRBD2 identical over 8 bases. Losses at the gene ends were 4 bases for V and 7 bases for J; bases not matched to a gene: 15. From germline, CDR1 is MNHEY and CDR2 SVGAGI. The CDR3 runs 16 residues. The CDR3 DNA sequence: TGTGCCAGCAGTTCCACGACGGGGGGGCGCTTAGGGGAGCAGTACTTC. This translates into CASSSTTGGRLGEQYF.

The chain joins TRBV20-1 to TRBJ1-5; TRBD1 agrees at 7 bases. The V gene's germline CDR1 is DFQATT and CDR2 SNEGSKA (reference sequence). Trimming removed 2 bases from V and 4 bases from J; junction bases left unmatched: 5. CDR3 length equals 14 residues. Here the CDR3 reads CSARSTGLNQPQHF. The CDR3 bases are TGCAGTGCTAGATCGACAGGGCTTAATCAGCCCCAGCATTTT.

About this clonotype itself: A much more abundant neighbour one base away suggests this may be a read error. CDR3: CASSLTGGYQPQHF. As DNA, the CDR3 is TGTGCCAGCAGCTTGACAGGGGGCTATCAGCCCCAGCATTTT. The chain joins TRBV7-2 to TRBJ1-5, with 10 bases that match TRBD1. CDR1 is SGHTA and CDR2 is FQGNSA in the germline V gene. V was clipped by 3 bases and J by 5 bases; unmatched bases: 1. CDR3 size: 14 residues.

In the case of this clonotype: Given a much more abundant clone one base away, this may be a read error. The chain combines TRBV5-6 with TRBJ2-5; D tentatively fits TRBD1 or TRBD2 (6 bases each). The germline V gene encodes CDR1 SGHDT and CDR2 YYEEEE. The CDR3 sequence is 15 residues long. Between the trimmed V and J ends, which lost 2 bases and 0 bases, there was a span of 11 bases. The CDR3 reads CASSFRGPYQETQYF. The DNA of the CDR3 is TGTGCCAGCAGCTTTCGGGGGCCGTACCAAGAGACCCAGTACTTC.

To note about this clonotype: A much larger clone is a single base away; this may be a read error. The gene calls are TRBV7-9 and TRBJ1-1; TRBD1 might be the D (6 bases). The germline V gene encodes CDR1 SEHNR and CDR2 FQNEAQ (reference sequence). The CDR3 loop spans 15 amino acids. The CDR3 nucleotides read TGTGCCGGCAGCCCCCTCCTGGGGGCGAACACTGAAGCTTTCTTT. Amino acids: CAGSPLLGANTEAFF.

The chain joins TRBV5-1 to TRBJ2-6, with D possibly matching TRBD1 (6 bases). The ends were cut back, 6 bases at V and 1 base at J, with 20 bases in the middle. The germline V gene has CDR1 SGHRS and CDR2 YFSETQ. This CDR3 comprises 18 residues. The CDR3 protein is CASIPDSPTRSGANVLTF. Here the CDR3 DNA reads TGCGCCAGCATCCCGGACAGCCCCACAAGGTCTGGGGCCAACGTCCTGACTTTC.

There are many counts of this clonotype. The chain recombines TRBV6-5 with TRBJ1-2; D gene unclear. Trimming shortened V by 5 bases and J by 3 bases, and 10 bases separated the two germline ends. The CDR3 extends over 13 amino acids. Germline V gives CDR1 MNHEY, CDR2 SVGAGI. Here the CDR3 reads CASSGQTDYGYTF. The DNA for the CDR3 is TGTGCCAGCAGTGGGCAGACGGACTATGGCTACACCTTC.

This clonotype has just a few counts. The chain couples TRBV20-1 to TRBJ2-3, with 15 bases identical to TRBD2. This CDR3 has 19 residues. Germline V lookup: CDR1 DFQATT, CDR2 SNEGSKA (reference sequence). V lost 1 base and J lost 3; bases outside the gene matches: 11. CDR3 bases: TGCAGTGCTAGAGGGACTAGCGGGAGGGCTAATGAGGGTACAGATACGCAGTATTTT. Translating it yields CSARGTSGRANEGTDTQYF.

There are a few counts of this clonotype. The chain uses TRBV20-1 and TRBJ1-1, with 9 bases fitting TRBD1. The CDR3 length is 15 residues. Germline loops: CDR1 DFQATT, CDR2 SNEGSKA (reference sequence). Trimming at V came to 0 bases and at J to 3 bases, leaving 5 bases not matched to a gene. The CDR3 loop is CSARDRDRADTEAFF. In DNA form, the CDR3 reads TGCAGTGCTAGAGATAGGGACAGGGCGGACACTGAAGCTTTCTTT.

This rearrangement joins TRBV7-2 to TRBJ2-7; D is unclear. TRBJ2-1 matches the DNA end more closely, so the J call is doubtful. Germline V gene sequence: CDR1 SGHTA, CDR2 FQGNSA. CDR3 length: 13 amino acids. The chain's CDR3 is CASSLVPQNEQFF. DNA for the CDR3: TGTGCCAGCAGCTTAGTACCGCAGAATGAGCAGTTCTTC.

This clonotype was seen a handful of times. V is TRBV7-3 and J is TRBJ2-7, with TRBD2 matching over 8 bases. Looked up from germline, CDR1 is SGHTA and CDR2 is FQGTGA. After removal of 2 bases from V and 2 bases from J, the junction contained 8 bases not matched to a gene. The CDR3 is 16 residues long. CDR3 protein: CASSLREGLFPYEQYF. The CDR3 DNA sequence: TGTGCCAGCAGCTTACGGGAGGGTCTTTTTCCCTACGAGCAGTACTTC.

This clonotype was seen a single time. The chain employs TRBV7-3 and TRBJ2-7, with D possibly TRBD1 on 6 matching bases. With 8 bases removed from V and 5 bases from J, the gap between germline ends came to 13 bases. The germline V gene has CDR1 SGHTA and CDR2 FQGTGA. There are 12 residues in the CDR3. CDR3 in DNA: TGTGCCAGCTCATCCCGACAGGACGAGCAGTACTTC. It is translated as CASSSRQDEQYF. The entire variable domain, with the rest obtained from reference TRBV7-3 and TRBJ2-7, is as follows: GAGVSQTPSNKVTEKGKYVELRCDPISGHTALYWYRQSLGQGPEFLIYFQGTGAADDSGLPNDRFFAVRPEGSVSTLKIQRTERGDSAVYLCASSSRQDEQYFGPGTRLTVT.

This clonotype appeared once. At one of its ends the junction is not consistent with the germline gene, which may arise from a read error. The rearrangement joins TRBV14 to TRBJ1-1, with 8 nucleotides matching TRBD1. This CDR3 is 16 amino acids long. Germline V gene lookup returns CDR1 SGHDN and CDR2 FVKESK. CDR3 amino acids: CASSQRPGQANTETFF. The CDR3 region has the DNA TGTGCCAGCAGCCAGAGACCGGGACAGGCGAACACTGAAACTTTCTTT. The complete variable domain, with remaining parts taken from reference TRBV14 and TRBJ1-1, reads EAGVTQFPSHSVIEKGQTVTLRCDPISGHDNLYWYRRVMGKEIKFLLHFVKESKQDESGMPNNRFLAERTGGTYSTLKVQPAELEDSGVYFCASSQRPGQANTETFFGQGTRLTVV.

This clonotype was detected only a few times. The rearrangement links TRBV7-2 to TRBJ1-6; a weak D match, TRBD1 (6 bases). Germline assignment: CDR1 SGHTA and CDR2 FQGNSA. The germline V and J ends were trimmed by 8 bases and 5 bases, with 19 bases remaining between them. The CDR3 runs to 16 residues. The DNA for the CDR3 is TGTGCCAGCTCACCTGCAGGGACAAGAGATAATTCACCCCTCCACTTT. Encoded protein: CASSPAGTRDNSPLHF.

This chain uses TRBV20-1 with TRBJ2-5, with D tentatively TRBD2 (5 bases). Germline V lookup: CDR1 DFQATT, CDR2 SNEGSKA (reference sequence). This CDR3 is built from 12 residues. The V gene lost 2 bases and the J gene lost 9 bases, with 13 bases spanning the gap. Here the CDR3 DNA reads TGCAGTGCTAGACACGGGGATCAGCCCCAGTACTTC. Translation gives CSARHGDQPQYF.

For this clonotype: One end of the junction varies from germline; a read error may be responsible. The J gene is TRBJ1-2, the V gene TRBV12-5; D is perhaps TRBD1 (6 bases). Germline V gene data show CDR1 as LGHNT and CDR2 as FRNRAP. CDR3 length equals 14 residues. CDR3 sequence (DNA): TGTGCTAGTGGTTTTGACAGGTCCAGCTATGGCTGCACCTTC. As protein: CASGFDRSSYGCTF.